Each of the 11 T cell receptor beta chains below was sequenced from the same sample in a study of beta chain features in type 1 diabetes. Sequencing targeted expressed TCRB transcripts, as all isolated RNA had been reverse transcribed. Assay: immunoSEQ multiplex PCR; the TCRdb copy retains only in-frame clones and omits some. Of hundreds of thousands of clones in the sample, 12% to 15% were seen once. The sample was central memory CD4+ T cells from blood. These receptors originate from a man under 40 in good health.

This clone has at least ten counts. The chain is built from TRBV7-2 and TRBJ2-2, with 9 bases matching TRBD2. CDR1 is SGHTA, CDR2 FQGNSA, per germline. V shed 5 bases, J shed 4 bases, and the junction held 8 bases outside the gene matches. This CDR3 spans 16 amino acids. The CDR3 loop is CASSPWGGRGTGELFF. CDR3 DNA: TGTGCCAGCAGCCCCTGGGGCGGGAGGGGCACCGGGGAGCTGTTTTTT.

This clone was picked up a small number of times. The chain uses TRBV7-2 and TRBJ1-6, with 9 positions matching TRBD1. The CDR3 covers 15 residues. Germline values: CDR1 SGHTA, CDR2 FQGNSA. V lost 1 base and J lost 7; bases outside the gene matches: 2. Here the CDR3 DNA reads TGTGCCAGCAGCTTAGACAGGGGGCGAAATTCACCCCTCCACTTT. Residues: CASSLDRGRNSPLHF.

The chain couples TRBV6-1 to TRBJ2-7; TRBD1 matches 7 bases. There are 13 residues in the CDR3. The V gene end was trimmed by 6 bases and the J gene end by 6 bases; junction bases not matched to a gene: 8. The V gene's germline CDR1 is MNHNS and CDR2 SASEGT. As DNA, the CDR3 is TGTGCCAGCAGGACAGGGTTTTCGGGCGAGCAGTACGTC. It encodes CASRTGFSGEQYV.

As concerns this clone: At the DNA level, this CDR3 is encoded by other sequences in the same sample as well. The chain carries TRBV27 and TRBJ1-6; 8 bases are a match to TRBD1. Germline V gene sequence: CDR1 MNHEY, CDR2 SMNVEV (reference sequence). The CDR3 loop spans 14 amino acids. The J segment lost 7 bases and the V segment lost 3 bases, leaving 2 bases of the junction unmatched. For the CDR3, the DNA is TGTGCCAGCAGTTTTACAGGGGGGAATTCACCCCTCCACTTT. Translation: CASSFTGGNSPLHF.

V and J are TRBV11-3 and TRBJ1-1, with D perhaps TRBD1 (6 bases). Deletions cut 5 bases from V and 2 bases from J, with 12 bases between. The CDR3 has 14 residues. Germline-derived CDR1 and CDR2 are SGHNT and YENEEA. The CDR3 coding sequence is TGTGCCAGCAGCCCCGGACAGCCTAACACTGAAGCTTTCTTT. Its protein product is CASSPGQPNTEAFF.

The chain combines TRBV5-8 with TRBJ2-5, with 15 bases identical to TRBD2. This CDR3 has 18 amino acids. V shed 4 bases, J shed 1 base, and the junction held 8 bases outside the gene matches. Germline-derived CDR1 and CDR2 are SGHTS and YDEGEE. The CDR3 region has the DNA TGTGCCAGCAGCGGGGGACTAGCGGGAGGTTGGGTCCAAGAGACCCAGTACTTC. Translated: CASSGGLAGGWVQETQYF.

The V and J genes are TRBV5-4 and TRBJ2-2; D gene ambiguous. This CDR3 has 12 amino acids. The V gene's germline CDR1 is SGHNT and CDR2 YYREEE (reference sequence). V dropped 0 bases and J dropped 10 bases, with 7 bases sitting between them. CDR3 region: CASSLVPAELFF. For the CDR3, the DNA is TGTGCCAGCAGCTTGGTCCCCGCGGAGCTGTTTTTT.

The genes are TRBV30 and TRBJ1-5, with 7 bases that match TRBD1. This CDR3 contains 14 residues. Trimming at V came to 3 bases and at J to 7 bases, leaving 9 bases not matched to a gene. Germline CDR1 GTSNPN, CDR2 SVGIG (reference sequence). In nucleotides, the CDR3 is TGTGCCTGGAGCTCCGGGCCCAGGGGGCAGCCCCAGCATTTT. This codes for CAWSSGPRGQPQHF.

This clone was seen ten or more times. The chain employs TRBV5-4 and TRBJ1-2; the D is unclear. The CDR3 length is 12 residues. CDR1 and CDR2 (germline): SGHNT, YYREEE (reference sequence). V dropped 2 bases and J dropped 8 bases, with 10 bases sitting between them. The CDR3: CASSFTASGYTF. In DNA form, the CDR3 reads TGTGCCAGCAGCTTTACCGCTAGCGGCTACACCTTC.

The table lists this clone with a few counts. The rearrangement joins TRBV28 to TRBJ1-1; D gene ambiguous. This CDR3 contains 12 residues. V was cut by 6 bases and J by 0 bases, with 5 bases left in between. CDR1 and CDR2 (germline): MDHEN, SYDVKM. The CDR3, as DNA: TGTGCCAGCAGGGTCATGAACACTGAAGCTTTCTTT. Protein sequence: CASRVMNTEAFF.

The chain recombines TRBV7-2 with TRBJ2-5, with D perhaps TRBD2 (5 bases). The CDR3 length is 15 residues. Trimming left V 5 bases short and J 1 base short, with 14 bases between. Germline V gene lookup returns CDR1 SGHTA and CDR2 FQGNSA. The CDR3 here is CASSTPLGSQETQYF. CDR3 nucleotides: TGTGCCAGCAGCACGCCGTTGGGGAGCCAAGAGACCCAGTACTTC.